This T cell receptor (beta chain) was sequenced during a study of blood T cells in healthy people across ages. Study results and limitations: Not knowing donor CMV status may have confounded expanded clonotype changes.

This clonotype was found a few times. The antigen remains undetermined. CDR1 is LNHNV and CDR2 is YYDKDF in the germline V gene (reference sequence). J was trimmed by 4 bases and V by 0 bases; bases with no gene match: 12. CDR3 size: 18 residues. Through a sample-barcoded 5' primer and a J-beta primer mix, a second PCR was run for 7 to 11 cycles. A minimum of 3 million CDR3-containing paired-end reads was obtained for each sample. From the 5' RACE reads, TCRdb called clonotypes with MiXCR, one entry per CDR3 protein. The repertoire holds 730,000 or so distinct CDR3 sequences, with roughly 45% as singletons.

This receptor was taken from an older woman in good health. Sequenced input: blood. This chain connects TRBV15 to TRBJ2-3; 8 nucleotides match TRBD2. The CDR3 DNA is TGTGCCACCAGCAGAGATTTCCCGGGAGGGGGGAACGCAGATACGCAGTATTTT. Its translation: CATSRDFPGGGNADTQYF.